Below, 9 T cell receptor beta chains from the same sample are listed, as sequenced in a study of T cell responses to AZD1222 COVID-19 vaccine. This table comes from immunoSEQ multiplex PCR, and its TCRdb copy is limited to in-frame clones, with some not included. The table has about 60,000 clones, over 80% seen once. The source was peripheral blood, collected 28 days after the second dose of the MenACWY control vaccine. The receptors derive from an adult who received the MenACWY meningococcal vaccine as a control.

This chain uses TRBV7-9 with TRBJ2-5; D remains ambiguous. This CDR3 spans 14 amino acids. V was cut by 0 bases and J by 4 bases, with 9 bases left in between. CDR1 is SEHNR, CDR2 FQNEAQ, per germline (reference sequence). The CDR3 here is CASSLALGTETQYF. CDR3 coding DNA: TGTGCCAGCAGCTTAGCGCTTGGCACAGAGACCCAGTACTTC.

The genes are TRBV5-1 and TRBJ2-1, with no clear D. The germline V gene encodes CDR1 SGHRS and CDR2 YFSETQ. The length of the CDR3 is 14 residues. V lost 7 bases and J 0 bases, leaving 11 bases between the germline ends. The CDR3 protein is CASCSDNSYNEQFF. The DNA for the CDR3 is TGCGCCAGCTGTTCCGATAACTCCTACAATGAGCAGTTCTTC.

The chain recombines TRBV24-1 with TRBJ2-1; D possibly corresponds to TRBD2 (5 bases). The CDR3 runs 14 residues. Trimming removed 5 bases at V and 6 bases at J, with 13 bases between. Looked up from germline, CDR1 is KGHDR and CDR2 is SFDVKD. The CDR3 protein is CATSGPLDSNEQFF. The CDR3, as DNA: TGTGCCACCAGTGGCCCACTAGACTCCAATGAGCAGTTCTTC.

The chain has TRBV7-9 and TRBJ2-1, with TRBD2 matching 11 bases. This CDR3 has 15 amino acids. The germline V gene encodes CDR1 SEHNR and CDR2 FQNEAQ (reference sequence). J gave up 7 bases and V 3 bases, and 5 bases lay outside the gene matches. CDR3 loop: CASSFVGLAANEQFF. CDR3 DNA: TGTGCCAGCAGCTTCGTGGGACTAGCGGCTAATGAGCAGTTCTTC.

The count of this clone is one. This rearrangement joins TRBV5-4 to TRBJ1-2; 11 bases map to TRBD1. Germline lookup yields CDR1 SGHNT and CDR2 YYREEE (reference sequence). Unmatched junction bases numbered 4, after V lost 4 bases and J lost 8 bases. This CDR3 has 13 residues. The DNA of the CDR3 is TGTGCCAGCAGCGGGGACAGGGGGAACGGCTACACCTTC. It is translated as CASSGDRGNGYTF.

The CDR3 region has the DNA TGTGCCAGCAGAGAAACTAGCGGGAGGGCGGCAGGGACAGATACGCAGTATTTT. Translating it yields CASRETSGRAAGTDTQYF. V gene TRBV28 combines with J gene TRBJ2-3; 13 bases fit TRBD2. This CDR3 has 18 amino acids. CDR1 MDHEN and CDR2 SYDVKM come from the germline V gene. V was pared by 6 bases and J by 3 bases, with 12 bases of the junction left unmatched.

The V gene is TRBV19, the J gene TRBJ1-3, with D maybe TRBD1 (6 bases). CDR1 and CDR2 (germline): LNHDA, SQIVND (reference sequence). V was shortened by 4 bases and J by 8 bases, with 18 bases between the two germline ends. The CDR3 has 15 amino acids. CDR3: CASSRRAGDSDTIYF. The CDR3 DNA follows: TGTGCCAGTAGTAGAAGGGCAGGGGATTCGGACACCATATATTTT.

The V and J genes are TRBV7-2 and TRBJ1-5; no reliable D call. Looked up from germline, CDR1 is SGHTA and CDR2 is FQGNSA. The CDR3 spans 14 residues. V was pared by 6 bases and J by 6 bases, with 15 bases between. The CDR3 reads CASSLANRGQPQHF. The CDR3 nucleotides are TGTGCCAGCAGTTTGGCAAATCGGGGTCAGCCCCAGCATTTT.

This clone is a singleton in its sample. The CDR3 coding sequence is TGTGCCAGCAGCTTAGAGGCGGGGGGGATCTCACCCCTCCACTTT. Its protein product is CASSLEAGGISPLHF. The V and J genes are TRBV11-2 and TRBJ1-6, with a tentative D call TRBD1 (5 bases). Between the trimmed V and J ends, which lost 0 bases and 10 bases, there was a span of 13 bases. This CDR3 is built from 15 residues. The germline V gene encodes CDR1 SGHAT and CDR2 FQNNGV.